This TCR beta chain was identified during a study of blood T cell repertoires in COVID-19. Study context: T cells, B-cell-depleted T cells, or PBMCs supplied cDNA or gDNA.

V shed 5 bases, J shed 4 bases, and the junction held 9 bases outside the gene matches. The germline V gene encodes CDR1 SGHRS and CDR2 YFSETQ. The CDR3 totals 15 residues. Sequenced by immunoSEQ multiplex PCR; TCRdb stores in-frame clones only, minus some. Of tens of thousands of clones in the sample, 80% to 90% are singletons; the top ten hold more than 4%. The chain links TRBV5-1 to TRBJ2-3, with 8 bases that match TRBD2. Sample: peripheral blood. The origin of this receptor is a human donor in a cohort sampled during active COVID-19. The CDR3 protein is CASRRSGSAADTQYF. DNA for the CDR3: TGCGCCAGCAGAAGGAGCGGGAGTGCGGCAGATACGCAGTATTTT.